This entry concerns a single T cell receptor beta chain. With V trimmed by 6 bases and J by 7 bases, 6 bases remained unmatched. The CDR3 is made up of 14 amino acids. This sample is drawn from a study of T-cell reconstitution after alpha-beta-depleted transplantation in children. Unique molecular identifiers were incorporated during preparation of the TCRbeta library. TCRdb re-derived calls from the PCR reads in MiXCR, one entry per CDR3 protein. The sample holds 400,000 to 500,000 distinct CDR3 sequences, 9.5% to 13% seen once. This receptor was taken from a human donor who donated a stem cell graft to a child with acute myeloid leukemia. The sequencing used PBMCs from the stem cell graft donor, collected from the stem cell graft. The V call is TRBV12-3 or TRBV12-4, the J call TRBJ2-1; 10 bases map to TRBD2. This CDR3 is CASRRTSGINEQFF. The DNA for the CDR3 is TGTGCCAGCAGAAGGACTAGCGGAATTAATGAGCAGTTCTTC.